The clone carrying this TCR beta chain has at least ten counts. Its cognate antigen is unknown. The CDR3 runs to 13 residues. CDR1 and CDR2 (germline): SGHAT, FQNNGV. V was shortened by 3 bases and J by 6 bases, with 11 bases between the two germline ends. Amplification targeted TCR beta CDR3 regions from RNA transcripts. With the HTBI primer set, the TCR CDR3 went through a first round of RT-PCR. TCRdb passed the multiplex PCR reads through MiXCR, listing each CDR3 protein once. The sample lists around 350,000 distinct CDR3 sequences, under 15% occurring once. This specimen belongs to a study of T cells in Graves' hyperthyroidism and ophthalmopathy. Study conclusions and caveats: Most expanded thyroid clonotypes above 0.001 recurred in blood. Stable hyperthyroidism was separated from ophthalmopathy by a model based on 13 V-J features.

Graves' hyperthyroidism showing no ophthalmopathy progression within 18 months was considered stable. Not enrolled were patients with uncontrolled infection, other autoimmune disease, pregnancy or lactation. This clonotype was sampled from a woman younger than 30 with Graves' hyperthyroidism. The gene calls are TRBV11-2 and TRBJ1-2, with unresolved D. Sequencing was done on a sample of blood. As DNA, the CDR3 is TGTGCCAGCAGCTTGTTCCGGCGAGATGGCTACACCTTC. This gives the protein CASSLFRRDGYTF.